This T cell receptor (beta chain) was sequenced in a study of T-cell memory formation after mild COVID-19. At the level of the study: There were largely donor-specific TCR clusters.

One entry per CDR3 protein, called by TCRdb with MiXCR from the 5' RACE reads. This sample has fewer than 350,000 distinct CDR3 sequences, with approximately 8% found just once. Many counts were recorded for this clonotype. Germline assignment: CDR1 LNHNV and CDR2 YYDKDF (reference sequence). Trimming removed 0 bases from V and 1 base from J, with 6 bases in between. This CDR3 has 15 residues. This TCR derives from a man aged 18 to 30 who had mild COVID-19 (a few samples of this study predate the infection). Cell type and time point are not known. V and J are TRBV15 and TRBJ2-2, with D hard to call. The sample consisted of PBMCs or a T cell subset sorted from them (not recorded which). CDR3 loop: CATSRDWRNTGELFF. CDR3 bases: TGTGCCACCAGCAGAGATTGGCGGAACACCGGGGAGCTGTTTTTT.